These 24 T cell receptor beta chains share one sample of origin, sequenced in a study of blood T cell repertoires in COVID-19. Clones were read by immunoSEQ multiplex PCR, and TCRdb kept only the in-frame ones, dropping some. The sample records 58,000 or so clones, roughly 79% being singletons. Source material: peripheral blood. The receptors come from a human donor in a cohort sampled during active COVID-19.

This clone occurred once. This rearrangement joins TRBV5-1 to TRBJ1-1, with no clear D. CDR3 length equals 14 residues. Germline V gives CDR1 SGHRS, CDR2 YFSETQ. Trimming took off 6 bases at V and 3 bases at J, with 15 bases between the two ends. CDR3: CASTRRGVDTEAFF. CDR3 bases: TGCGCCAGCACCCGCCGCGGGGTGGACACTGAAGCTTTCTTT.

The V gene is TRBV11-2, the J gene TRBJ1-3; 9 bases map to TRBD1. This CDR3 has 16 amino acids. CDR1 and CDR2 (germline): SGHAT, FQNNGV. V was pared by 4 bases and J by 2 bases, with 6 bases of the junction left unmatched. CDR3 sequence reads: CASSSQTGGTGNTIYF. The CDR3, as DNA: TGTGCCAGCAGCTCACAAACAGGGGGCACTGGAAACACCATATATTTT.

The chain combines TRBV11-2 with TRBJ1-6; the match to TRBD1 covers 11 bases. The length of the CDR3 is 18 residues. V trimming: 5 bases; J trimming: 7 bases; junction bases outside the gene matches: 13. Germline CDR1 SGHAT, CDR2 FQNNGV. CDR3 protein: CASSPGTGGNHLNSPLHF. The CDR3 region has the DNA TGTGCCAGCAGCCCCGGGACAGGGGGGAACCATTTAAATTCACCCCTCCACTTT.

The rearrangement joins TRBV19 to TRBJ2-6; 8 bases align to TRBD2. CDR3 length: 17 residues. With 5 bases clipped from V and 0 bases from J, the junction kept 6 bases outside the gene matches. The germline CDR1 and CDR2 sequences are LNHDA and SQIVND (reference sequence). This CDR3 is CASSLGGGSSGANVLTF. CDR3 bases: TGTGCCAGTAGTCTCGGGGGGGGCAGCTCTGGGGCCAACGTCCTGACTTTC.

The chain combines TRBV19 with TRBJ2-2, with 8 bases matching TRBD1. Germline V CDR1 and CDR2: LNHDA, SQIVND (reference sequence). This CDR3 comprises 15 residues. V shed 5 bases, J shed 3 bases, and the junction held 5 bases outside the gene matches. The CDR3 loop reads CASSPWTGYTGELFF. The CDR3 DNA reads as TGTGCCAGTAGTCCCTGGACAGGGTACACCGGGGAGCTGTTTTTT.

The chain employs TRBV5-1 and TRBJ2-7; 8 bases map to TRBD1. V lost 0 bases and J lost 5; bases outside the gene matches: 7. Looked up from germline, CDR1 is SGHRS and CDR2 is YFSETQ. The CDR3 runs to 15 residues. The CDR3 sequence: CASSLGGTGTHEQYF. The CDR3 DNA reads TGCGCCAGCAGCTTGGGAGGGACAGGTACCCACGAGCAGTACTTC.

The chain has TRBV30 and TRBJ2-7, with a weak D call TRBD2 (6 bases). Germline CDR1 reads GTSNPN; CDR2 reads SVGIG (reference sequence). V gave up 2 bases and J gave up 0 bases, with 11 bases separating them. CDR3 length: 14 amino acids. The CDR3 reads CAWSPRGNSYEQYF. CDR3 coding DNA: TGTGCCTGGAGTCCGCGGGGTAACTCCTACGAGCAGTACTTC. The full variable domain, completed using reference TRBV30 and TRBJ2-7, is SQTIHQWPATLVQPVGSPLSLECTVEGTSNPNLYWYRQAAGRGLQLLFYSVGIGQISSEVPQNLSASRPQDRQFILSSKKLLLSDSGFYLCAWSPRGNSYEQYFGPGTRLTVT.

This clone has a single count. The chain links TRBV6-5 to TRBJ2-7, with 10 nucleotides matching TRBD1. Germline-derived CDR1 and CDR2 are MNHEY and SVGAGI. The CDR3 extends over 15 amino acids. V lost 2 bases and J lost 2; bases outside the gene matches: 3. The DNA of the CDR3 is TGTGCCAGCAGTTACAGCGGACAGGGGGCCTACGAGCAGTACTTC. Protein sequence: CASSYSGQGAYEQYF.

The chain is built from TRBV5-1 and TRBJ1-2, with D possibly matching TRBD1 (5 bases). V was clipped by 3 bases and J by 0 bases, with 9 bases between them. Germline V gene lookup returns CDR1 SGHRS and CDR2 YFSETQ. The CDR3 extends over 14 amino acids. The CDR3, as DNA: TGCGCCAGCAGCTGGGGCAGCTCTAACTATGGCTACACCTTC. It encodes CASSWGSSNYGYTF.

The chain links TRBV10-3 to TRBJ2-5; 9 bases map to TRBD2. There are 16 residues in the CDR3. Germline CDR1 is ENHRY and CDR2 is SYGVKD. J gave up 4 bases and V 0 bases, and 6 bases lay outside the gene matches. CDR3 sequence (DNA): TGTGCCATCAGTGAGTCTGGCGGGGGGGCTTCAGAGACCCAGTACTTC. It encodes CAISESGGGASETQYF.

This clone is termed medium-sized. The chain uses TRBV6-2 or TRBV6-3 and TRBJ2-7; 7 bases match TRBD1. Germline-derived CDR1 and CDR2 are MNHEY and SVGEGT. This CDR3 has 14 amino acids. Losses at the gene ends were 5 bases for V and 2 bases for J; bases not matched to a gene: 6. This CDR3 is CASSGPGQTYEQYF. Written as DNA, the CDR3 is TGTGCCAGCAGTGGGCCGGGACAGACCTACGAGCAGTACTTC.

This chain connects TRBV19 to TRBJ1-4; D call uncertain. The V end lost 3 bases, the J end lost 2 bases, and 13 bases lay between the germline ends. This CDR3 region has 16 residues. CDR1 is LNHDA, CDR2 SQIVND, per germline (reference sequence). Here the CDR3 DNA reads TGTGCCAGTAGTATCCCGATAAGCAGGACTAATGAAAAACTGTTTTTT. Protein sequence: CASSIPISRTNEKLFF.

The chain links TRBV5-6 to TRBJ2-7; D is unresolved. The CDR3 runs to 13 residues. Trimming stripped 3 bases from V and 3 bases from J, with 10 bases between. The germline gives CDR1 SGHDT, CDR2 YYEEEE. CDR3 in amino acids: CASSSRDFYEQYF. For the CDR3, the DNA is TGTGCCAGCAGCTCCCGAGACTTCTACGAGCAGTACTTC.

The rearrangement links TRBV27 to TRBJ2-7; 11 bases match TRBD2. The CDR3 contains 14 residues. Germline-derived CDR1 and CDR2 are MNHEY and SMNVEV (reference sequence). The J segment lost 4 bases and the V segment lost 5 bases, leaving 4 bases of the junction unmatched. The CDR3 DNA follows: TGTGCCAGCAGTAGACTAGCGGGATGGTACGAGCAGTACTTC. It encodes CASSRLAGWYEQYF.

This clone was counted a few times. The chain recombines TRBV2 with TRBJ1-6; unclear D gene. Germline loops: CDR1 SNHLY, CDR2 FYNNEI. The CDR3 runs to 13 residues. V lost 6 bases to trimming and J lost 13 bases, with 16 bases between them. The CDR3 loop is CASRFLLAGPLHF. The DNA for the CDR3 is TGTGCCAGCAGGTTTCTCCTCGCCGGGCCCCTCCACTTT.

This clone was recorded only once. The V call is TRBV7-2, the J call TRBJ2-7; 9 positions agree with TRBD2. Trimming at V came to 5 bases and at J to 5 bases, leaving 7 bases not matched to a gene. The germline CDR1 and CDR2 sequences are SGHTA and FQGNSA. This CDR3 contains 14 residues. CDR3 in DNA: TGTGCCAGCAGCCAACCGGGACTAGCCCACGAGCAGTACTTC. It encodes CASSQPGLAHEQYF.

The chain carries TRBV28 and TRBJ2-5; a possible D gene is TRBD1 (5 bases). The germline V gene has CDR1 MDHEN and CDR2 SYDVKM. V shed 7 bases and J shed 0 bases, with 27 bases lying between them. This CDR3 has 19 amino acids. The CDR3 is CASTLTGHRTTIYQETQYF. The CDR3 DNA reads TGTGCCAGCACCCTAACCGGACATCGTACGACGATATACCAAGAGACCCAGTACTTC.

This chain links TRBV7-2 with TRBJ1-2; tentative D call: TRBD1 (5 bases). Trimming pared 3 bases from V and 8 bases from J, leaving 13 bases between. The CDR3 length is 13 residues. Germline CDR1 reads SGHTA; CDR2 reads FQGNSA. CDR3 sequence: CASSFRAGQGYTF. In nucleotides, the CDR3 is TGTGCCAGCAGCTTTAGAGCAGGGCAAGGCTACACCTTC. Based on the CDR3 plus reference TRBV7-2 and TRBJ1-2, the full variable domain is GAGVSQSPSNKVTEKGKDVELRCDPISGHTALYWYRQSLGQGLEFLIYFQGNSAPDKSGLPSDRFSAERTGGSVSTLTIQRTQQEDSAVYLCASSFRAGQGYTFGSGTRLTVV.

The chain couples TRBV29-1 to TRBJ1-1; 8 bases are shared with TRBD1. The CDR3 sequence is 12 residues long. CDR1 is SQVTM, CDR2 ANQGSEA, per germline. V shed 7 bases, J shed 6 bases, and the junction held 7 bases outside the gene matches. The CDR3 loop is CSASGTGAEAFF. In nucleotides, the CDR3 is TGCAGCGCGAGCGGGACAGGCGCTGAAGCTTTCTTT.

V usage is TRBV6-5 and J usage is TRBJ1-2, with 7 bases aligning to TRBD1. Germline CDR1 is MNHEY and CDR2 is SVGAGI. The CDR3 has 15 amino acids. The J segment lost 4 bases and the V segment lost 0 bases, leaving 5 bases of the junction unmatched. CDR3 loop: CASSYSGQVGYGYTF. Here the CDR3 DNA reads TGTGCCAGCAGTTACTCAGGACAGGTTGGCTATGGCTACACCTTC.

V gene TRBV7-2 combines with J gene TRBJ2-5; tentatively, D is TRBD2 (6 bases). Germline V gene data show CDR1 as SGHTA and CDR2 as FQGNSA. This CDR3 is 16 amino acids long. Trimming removed 5 bases from V and 4 bases from J, with 20 bases in between. In nucleotides, the CDR3 is TGTGCCAGCAGCCTCAATAGCGGAGCCAAGAGAGAGACCCAGTACTTC. This gives the protein CASSLNSGAKRETQYF.

The chain carries TRBV30 and TRBJ2-7; D remains unclear. V was pared by 0 bases and J by 6 bases, with 9 bases between. CDR1 and CDR2 from the germline V gene are GTSNPN and SVGIG (reference sequence). The CDR3 sequence is 12 residues long. The CDR3 region is CAWSVLDIEQYF. CDR3 bases: TGTGCCTGGAGTGTACTCGATATCGAGCAGTACTTC.

This clone occurred once. V and J are TRBV13 and TRBJ2-7; a possible D gene is TRBD1 (5 bases). CDR3 size: 14 residues. Trimming cost V 6 bases and J 0 bases, with 12 bases left between them. CDR1 is PRHDT and CDR2 is FYEKMQ in the germline V gene (reference sequence). The CDR3 region has the DNA TGTGCCAGCAGTCTACAGGAGAGCTCCTACGAGCAGTACTTC. It is translated as CASSLQESSYEQYF.

This chain connects TRBV15 to TRBJ2-7; the D gene is possibly TRBD2 (6 bases). V shed 0 bases and J shed 0 bases, with 9 bases lying between them. CDR3 length equals 15 residues. Germline-derived CDR1 and CDR2 are LNHNV and YYDKDF (reference sequence). The chain's CDR3 is CATSREGTRSYEQYF. The CDR3 nucleotides are TGTGCCACCAGCAGAGAGGGGACTCGCTCCTACGAGCAGTACTTC.